This is a list of T cell receptor beta chains from one sample in a study of Graves' ophthalmopathy and Graves' hyperthyroidism. In TCRdb, the multiplex PCR reads were re-called with MiXCR into one record per CDR3 protein. The table includes more than 300,000 distinct CDR3 sequences, approximately 18% detected once. Sequenced: peripheral blood. The receptor set was obtained from an adult woman with stable Graves' hyperthyroidism. Both conserved end residues are part of each CDR3. D genes are given only for firm matches. Some rows have no size entry. The others give once, few or many, or a class for an expanded clone.

D: -
V: TRBV20-1
J: TRBJ1-3
size: many
DNA: TGCAGTGCTCCCGACCCGAGCTCTGGAAACACCATATATTTT
CDR3: CSAPDPSSGNTIYF

D: -
V: TRBV19
J: TRBJ1-5
size: many
DNA: TGTGCCAGTAGTATGTGGGGGAGCAATCAGCCCCAGCATTTT
CDR3: CASSMWGSNQPQHF

D: -
V: TRBV12-5
J: TRBJ1-1
size: few
DNA: TGTGCTAGTAGGAAGGAGACTTGGACTGAAGCTTTCTTT
CDR3: CASRKETWTEAFF

D: -
V: TRBV20-1
J: TRBJ1-2
size: many
DNA: TGCAGTGCCAGGCGGGATGGCTACACCTTC
CDR3: CSARRDGYTF

D: TRBD2
V: TRBV28
J: TRBJ2-5
size: many
DNA: TGTGCCAGCAGTATAGGAGGGACTAGCGGAGAGACCCAGTACTTC
CDR3: CASSIGGTSGETQYF

D: TRBD2
V: TRBV12-3/TRBV12-4
J: TRBJ2-7
size: once
DNA: TGTGCCAGCACCCTAGCGGGGACATCCTACGAGCAGTACTTC
CDR3: CASTLAGTSYEQYF

D: TRBD2
V: TRBV5-1
J: TRBJ2-5
size: few
DNA: TGCGCCAGCAGCTTGACGACTAGCGGAGGGAACCAAGAGACCCAGTACTTC
CDR3: CASSLTTSGGNQETQYF

D: TRBD1
V: TRBV29-1
J: TRBJ2-5
size: few
DNA: TGCAGCGTTGATTCCGGGACAGGGAGCCAAGAGACCCAGTACTTC
CDR3: CSVDSGTGSQETQYF

D: -
V: TRBV30
J: TRBJ2-3
size: many
DNA: TGTGCCGTAGAGGAGGGCCCAGATACGCAGTATTTT
CDR3: CAVEEGPDTQYF

D: TRBD1
V: TRBV20-1
J: TRBJ2-7
size: -
DNA: TGCAGTGCTAACCTATTCCGGGACAGCTACGAGCAGTACTTC
CDR3: CSANLFRDSYEQYF

D: TRBD1
V: TRBV24-1
J: TRBJ2-5
size: -
DNA: TGTGCCACCAGTGACCCGGGACAGGACAAAGAGACCCAGTACTTC
CDR3: CATSDPGQDKETQYF

D: TRBD1
V: TRBV6-5
J: TRBJ2-7
size: many
DNA: TGTGCCAGCAGTTACGCCGGCCCCGGGACAGTCTCCCTCGAGCAGTACTTC
CDR3: CASSYAGPGTVSLEQYF

D: -
V: TRBV6-5
J: TRBJ2-7
size: -
DNA: TGTGCCAGCAGTTACTCGAGAAAATACGAGCAGTACTTC
CDR3: CASSYSRKYEQYF

D: TRBD2
V: TRBV28
J: TRBJ2-7
size: many
DNA: TGTGCCAGCGGGCCGGGAGGGGACTACGAGCAGTACTTC
CDR3: CASGPGGDYEQYF

D: -
V: TRBV7-3
J: TRBJ1-2
size: -
DNA: TGTGCCAGCATTAGACAGACCTATGGCTACACCTTC
CDR3: CASIRQTYGYTF

D: -
V: TRBV19
J: TRBJ1-5
size: many
DNA: TGTGCCAGTATCCGGGCAGGAGATCTTAGCAATCAGCCCCAGCATTTT
CDR3: CASIRAGDLSNQPQHF

D: -
V: TRBV7-2
J: TRBJ2-2
size: few
DNA: TGTGCCAGCAGCTTACCAGGGGCCACCGGGGAGCTGTTTTTT
CDR3: CASSLPGATGELFF